Following are 27 T cell receptor beta chains from one sample sequenced in a study of glioma-infiltrating T cells after dendritic cell vaccination. Measured with immunoSEQ multiplex PCR; TCRdb has only the in-frame clones, and not every one. The data show about 92,000 clones, 70% to 90% seen once. The sequenced sample was blood, obtained before dendritic cell vaccination. These receptor sequences come from a human donor with glioblastoma.

The chain has TRBV29-1 and TRBJ2-1; perhaps TRBD2 as D (6 bases). Germline V lookup: CDR1 SQVTM, CDR2 ANQGSEA. This CDR3 has 12 amino acids. Trimming cost V 7 bases and J 8 bases, with 15 bases left between them. In DNA, the CDR3 is TGCAGCGCCCGGGACTCGGCGTATGAGCAGTTCTTC. This translates into CSARDSAYEQFF.

The chain is built from TRBV9 and TRBJ2-1; possible D gene TRBD2, 6 bases. Trimming shortened V by 4 bases and J by 9 bases, and 23 bases separated the two germline ends. From germline, CDR1 is SGDLS and CDR2 YYNGEE. The CDR3 loop spans 16 amino acids. The CDR3 nucleotides are TGTGCCAGCAGCATTCTAGCGAGGACCCCGGGACGTGAGCAGTTCTTC. This sequence encodes CASSILARTPGREQFF.

This chain connects TRBV19 to TRBJ1-5, with TRBD1 matching 11 bases. Germline assignment: CDR1 LNHDA and CDR2 SQIVND (reference sequence). V lost 8 bases to trimming and J lost 6 bases; unmatched junction nucleotides: 6. The CDR3 contains 14 residues. The CDR3 protein is CASGDRGLVQPQHF. The CDR3, as DNA: TGTGCCAGTGGGGACAGGGGGTTAGTTCAGCCCCAGCATTTT.

This chain's CDR3 is CSGRTSGNTGELFF. Here the CDR3 DNA reads TGCAGCGGACGGACTAGCGGCAACACCGGGGAGCTGTTTTTT. The chain joins TRBV29-1 to TRBJ2-2; 10 bases fit TRBD2. The V gene's germline CDR1 is SQVTM and CDR2 ANQGSEA. V was clipped by 7 bases and J by 2 bases; unmatched bases: 4. CDR3 length: 14 residues.

The V gene is TRBV6-5, the J gene TRBJ2-7; D might be TRBD1 (6 bases). Germline CDR1 and CDR2: MNHEY and SVGAGI. The CDR3 covers 16 residues. Trimming took 0 bases from V and 2 from J, leaving 14 bases between them. The CDR3 loop reads CASSYSIQGFPYEQYF. The CDR3 bases are TGTGCCAGCAGTTACTCGATACAGGGCTTCCCCTACGAGCAGTACTTC.

This chain uses TRBV5-1 with TRBJ2-2; possibly TRBD1 for D (6 bases). The germline V gene has CDR1 SGHRS and CDR2 YFSETQ. The CDR3 contains 15 residues. V lost 2 bases and J lost 4, with 12 bases in between. CDR3 nucleotides: TGCGCCAGCAGCTTTAACAGGGCGAGCACCGGGGAGCTGTTTTTT. Protein sequence: CASSFNRASTGELFF.

The rearrangement joins TRBV2 to TRBJ2-3, with 8 bases that match TRBD2. V trimming: 5 bases; J trimming: 11 bases; junction bases outside the gene matches: 12. Germline CDR1 and CDR2: SNHLY and FYNNEI. The CDR3 totals 14 residues. In DNA form, the CDR3 reads TGTGCCAGCAGTTTGTCCGGGGGGGGAATGGGGCAGTATTTT. This gives the protein CASSLSGGGMGQYF.

V gene TRBV9 combines with J gene TRBJ2-7, with 7 bases lining up with TRBD1. From germline, CDR1 is SGDLS and CDR2 YYNGEE. The CDR3 length is 14 residues. With 3 bases clipped from V and 5 bases from J, the junction kept 8 bases outside the gene matches. This CDR3 is CASSAGQAPNEQYF. In DNA, the CDR3 is TGTGCCAGCAGCGCCGGACAGGCCCCAAACGAGCAGTACTTC.

The rearrangement links TRBV10-3 to TRBJ2-7; 11 nucleotides match TRBD2. Germline lookup yields CDR1 ENHRY and CDR2 SYGVKD. This CDR3 spans 14 amino acids. The V and J ends lost 3 bases and 5 bases, in that order; junction bases with no gene match: 3. DNA for the CDR3: TGTGCCATCAGTGATCCGGGACTAGCGGACGAGCAGTACTTC. Protein sequence: CAISDPGLADEQYF.

The CDR3 DNA follows: TGCGCCAGCAGCTTGGGAGGGACAGACTACGAGCAGTACTTC. Residues: CASSLGGTDYEQYF. V usage is TRBV5-1 and J usage is TRBJ2-7; 7 bases are shared with TRBD1. CDR1 is SGHRS, CDR2 YFSETQ, per germline. Trimming cost V 0 bases and J 3 bases; bases outside gene matches: 3. The CDR3 extends over 14 amino acids. Full variable domain (rest looked up from reference TRBV5-1 and TRBJ2-7): KAGVTQTPRYLIKTRGQQVTLSCSPISGHRSVSWYQQTPGQGLQFLFEYFSETQRNKGNFPGRFSGRQFSNSRSEMNVSTLELGDSALYLCASSLGGTDYEQYFGPGTRLTVT.

The V gene is TRBV29-1, the J gene TRBJ2-5, with TRBD2 as a possible D gene (6 bases). In germline, CDR1 is SQVTM, CDR2 ANQGSEA. CDR3 length: 12 residues. The V gene lost 7 bases and the J gene lost 1 base, with 10 bases spanning the gap. This CDR3 reads CSAAGLQETQYF. The CDR3 coding sequence is TGCAGCGCCGCGGGACTCCAAGAGACCCAGTACTTC. Full variable domain (outside the CDR3, taken from reference TRBV29-1 and TRBJ2-5): SAVISQKPSRDICQRGTSLTIQCQVDSQVTMMFWYRQQPGQSLTLIATANQGSEATYESGFVIDKFPISRPNLTFSTLTVSNMSPEDSSIYLCSAAGLQETQYFGPGTRLLVL.

The V call is TRBV6-5, the J call TRBJ1-2; 9 bases line up with TRBD1. Germline V lookup: CDR1 MNHEY, CDR2 SVGAGI. V lost 0 bases and J lost 8; bases outside the gene matches: 4. The CDR3 loop spans 14 amino acids. This chain's CDR3 is CASSYSDRGLGYTF. The CDR3 DNA is TGTGCCAGCAGTTACTCAGACAGGGGGTTGGGCTACACCTTC.

The rearrangement links TRBV19 to TRBJ1-2; 7 nucleotides agree with TRBD1. The junction had 8 bases not matched to a gene; V was cut back by 3 bases and J by 4 bases. Looked up from germline, CDR1 is LNHDA and CDR2 is SQIVND (reference sequence). The CDR3 extends over 15 amino acids. The DNA for the CDR3 is TGTGCCAGTAGTATCCGGGGGACAGCAGGCTATGGCTACACCTTC. Its translation is CASSIRGTAGYGYTF. The full variable domain, in which reference TRBV19 and TRBJ1-2 provide the parts outside the CDR3, is DGGITQSPKYLFRKEGQNVTLSCEQNLNHDAMYWYRQDPGQGLRLIYYSQIVNDFQKGDIAEGYSVSREKKESFPLTVTSAQKNPTAFYLCASSIRGTAGYGYTFGSGTRLTVV.

The rearrangement links TRBV7-2 to TRBJ2-7, with 8 bases fitting TRBD1. There are 14 residues in the CDR3. V shed 1 base and J 3 bases; nucleotides not matched to a gene: 2. Per the germline V gene, CDR1 is SGHTA and CDR2 is FQGNSA. CDR3: CASSLGQGYYEQYF. Here the CDR3 DNA reads TGTGCCAGCAGCTTAGGACAGGGGTACTACGAGCAGTACTTC.

CDR3 region: CASSLDGTSYGYTF. In DNA form, the CDR3 reads TGCGCCAGCAGCTTGGACGGGACAAGCTATGGCTACACCTTC. The chain carries TRBV5-1 and TRBJ1-2, with D perhaps matching TRBD1 (6 bases). The ends were cut back, 0 bases at V and 4 bases at J, with 10 bases in the middle. Germline lookup yields CDR1 SGHRS and CDR2 YFSETQ. The CDR3 totals 14 residues.

This chain uses TRBV19 with TRBJ2-1; D remains ambiguous. V dropped 3 bases and J dropped 0 bases, with 9 bases sitting between them. Germline V CDR1 and CDR2: LNHDA, SQIVND (reference sequence). This CDR3 contains 15 residues. CDR3 in amino acids: CASSMLVSSYNEQFF. DNA for the CDR3: TGTGCCAGTAGTATGCTGGTTAGCTCCTACAATGAGCAGTTCTTC. Variable domain in full (rest from reference TRBV19 and TRBJ2-1): DGGITQSPKYLFRKEGQNVTLSCEQNLNHDAMYWYRQDPGQGLRLIYYSQIVNDFQKGDIAEGYSVSREKKESFPLTVTSAQKNPTAFYLCASSMLVSSYNEQFFGPGTRLTVL.

V gene TRBV5-1 combines with J gene TRBJ1-1; D gene unclear. This CDR3 contains 12 residues. CDR1 SGHRS and CDR2 YFSETQ come from the germline V gene. The germline V and J ends were trimmed by 2 bases and 4 bases, with 6 bases remaining between them. This CDR3 is CASSLTGTEAFF. The CDR3 region has the DNA TGCGCCAGCAGCTTAACGGGCACTGAAGCTTTCTTT.

This rearrangement joins TRBV19 to TRBJ1-1; D is unclear. V shed 10 bases and J shed 1 base, with 7 bases lying between them. From germline, CDR1 is LNHDA and CDR2 SQIVND (reference sequence). The CDR3 has 11 residues. The CDR3 loop is CATHRNTEAFF. Written as DNA, the CDR3 is TGTGCCACGCACAGGAACACTGAAGCTTTCTTT.

The gene calls are TRBV5-1 and TRBJ1-6; D not resolved. The CDR3 runs 16 residues. Per germline, CDR1 SGHRS and CDR2 YFSETQ. V was clipped by 0 bases and J by 5 bases, with 12 bases between them. The CDR3: CASSLDFPTNNSPLHF. The CDR3 DNA reads as TGCGCCAGCAGCTTGGACTTCCCAACCAATAATTCACCCCTCCACTTT.

The chain has TRBV9 and TRBJ1-2, with D possibly being TRBD1 (5 bases). The V and J ends lost 0 bases and 2 bases respectively, with 11 bases between them. Germline V gene lookup returns CDR1 SGDLS and CDR2 YYNGEE. CDR3 size: 15 residues. CDR3 residues: CASSVVPGQNYGYTF. CDR3 DNA sequence: TGTGCCAGCAGCGTAGTCCCAGGACAAAACTATGGCTACACCTTC.

The V and J genes are TRBV5-4 and TRBJ2-7; TRBD2 agrees at 10 bases. This CDR3 is built from 14 residues. Trimming removed 4 bases from V and 5 bases from J; junction bases left unmatched: 6. Looked up from germline, CDR1 is SGHNT and CDR2 is YYREEE (reference sequence). In DNA form, the CDR3 reads TGTGCCAGCAGCCTCTCTAGCGGGAGCAACGAGCAGTACTTC. Translation: CASSLSSGSNEQYF.

V gene TRBV12-5 combines with J gene TRBJ2-7, with D perhaps TRBD2 (6 bases). Looked up from germline, CDR1 is LGHNT and CDR2 is FRNRAP. Trimming took off 9 bases at V and 0 bases at J, with 21 bases between the two ends. The CDR3 covers 16 residues. As DNA, the CDR3 is TGTGCTAGGGAGGGCATTAGGAGACCCTACTCCTACGAGCAGTACTTC. Protein: CAREGIRRPYSYEQYF.

This clone showed up just once. The chain combines TRBV2 with TRBJ2-1; D gene uncertain. CDR1 and CDR2 (germline): SNHLY, FYNNEI. The V end was cut by 0 bases, the J end by 8 bases, with 11 bases between. The CDR3 spans 14 residues. As DNA, the CDR3 is TGTGCCAGCAGTGAAGCGGTTTTGGGCGATGAGCAGTTCTTC. The encoded protein is CASSEAVLGDEQFF.

J is TRBJ1-2 and V is TRBV27; 11 nucleotides agree with TRBD1. The CDR3 has 15 amino acids. The germline CDR1 and CDR2 sequences are MNHEY and SMNVEV (reference sequence). V lost 5 bases and J lost 8; bases outside the gene matches: 10. CDR3 region: CASSASGTGGGGYTF. The DNA for the CDR3 is TGTGCCAGCAGTGCATCCGGGACAGGGGGTGGGGGCTACACCTTC.

The genes are TRBV7-9 and TRBJ1-2, with D perhaps matching TRBD1 (6 bases). This CDR3 has 12 amino acids. V dropped 3 bases and J dropped 5 bases, with 7 bases sitting between them. Per the germline V gene, CDR1 is SEHNR and CDR2 is FQNEAQ (reference sequence). The CDR3 DNA reads TGTGCCAGCAGCTTGGACAGTTATGGCTACACCTTC. This encodes CASSLDSYGYTF.

The chain combines TRBV29-1 with TRBJ2-1, with a possible D match to TRBD2 (6 bases). V was clipped by 7 bases and J by 9 bases, with 13 bases between them. CDR3 length equals 11 residues. Germline V gene data show CDR1 as SQVTM and CDR2 as ANQGSEA. CDR3 bases: TGCAGCGGCGAGGAGGGTGGTGAGCAGTTCTTC. Its protein product is CSGEEGGEQFF.

The chain employs TRBV5-1 and TRBJ1-4; perhaps TRBD1 as D (6 bases). V was pared by 5 bases and J by 7 bases, with 18 bases between. There are 15 residues in the CDR3. Germline loops: CDR1 SGHRS, CDR2 YFSETQ. In nucleotides, the CDR3 is TGCGCCAGCAGTATGGATACAGGGCGGCTTGAAAAACTGTTTTTT. Residues: CASSMDTGRLEKLFF. Looking up the rest from reference TRBV5-1 and TRBJ1-4 gives the full variable domain: KAGVTQTPRYLIKTRGQQVTLSCSPISGHRSVSWYQQTPGQGLQFLFEYFSETQRNKGNFPGRFSGRQFSNSRSEMNVSTLELGDSALYLCASSMDTGRLEKLFFGSGTQLSVL.